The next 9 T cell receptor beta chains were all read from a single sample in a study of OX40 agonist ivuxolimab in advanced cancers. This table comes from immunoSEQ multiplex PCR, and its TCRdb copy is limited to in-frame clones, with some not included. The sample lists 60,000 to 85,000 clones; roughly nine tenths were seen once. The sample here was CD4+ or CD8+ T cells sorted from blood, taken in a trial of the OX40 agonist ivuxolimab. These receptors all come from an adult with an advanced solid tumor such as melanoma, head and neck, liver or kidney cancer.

CDR3 amino acids: CASSPRASPKGTDTQYF. CDR3 nucleotides: TGTGCCAGCAGCCCCAGGGCGAGCCCTAAAGGCACAGATACGCAGTATTTT. The J gene is TRBJ2-3, the V gene TRBV9, with D possibly matching TRBD1 (5 bases). V was trimmed by 4 bases and J by 1 base, leaving 19 bases between them. The CDR3 has 17 amino acids. Germline values: CDR1 SGDLS, CDR2 YYNGEE. Full variable domain (remainder filled in from reference TRBV9 and TRBJ2-3): DSGVTQTPKHLITATGQRVTLRCSPRSGDLSVYWYQQSLDQGLQFLIQYYNGEERAKGNILERFSAQQFPDLHSELNLSSLELGDSALYFCASSPRASPKGTDTQYFGPGTRLTVL.

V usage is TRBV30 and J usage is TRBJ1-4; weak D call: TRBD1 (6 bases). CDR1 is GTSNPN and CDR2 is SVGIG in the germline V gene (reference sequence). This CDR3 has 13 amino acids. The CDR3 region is CSVREGANEKLFF. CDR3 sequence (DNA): TGTAGTGTACGTGAGGGGGCTAATGAAAAACTGTTTTTT.

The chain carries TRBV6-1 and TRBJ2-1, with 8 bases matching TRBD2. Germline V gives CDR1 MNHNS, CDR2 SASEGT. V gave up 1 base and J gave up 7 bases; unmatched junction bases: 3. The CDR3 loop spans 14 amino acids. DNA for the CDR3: TGTGCCAGCAGTGAAGGTCCTAGCGGGAATGAGCAGTTCTTC. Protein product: CASSEGPSGNEQFF.

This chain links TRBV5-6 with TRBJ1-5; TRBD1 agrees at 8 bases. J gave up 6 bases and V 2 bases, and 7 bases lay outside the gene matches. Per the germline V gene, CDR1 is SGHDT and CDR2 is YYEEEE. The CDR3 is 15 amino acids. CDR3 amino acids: CASSLGQGAAQPQHF. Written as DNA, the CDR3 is TGTGCCAGCAGCTTAGGGCAGGGGGCCGCTCAGCCCCAGCATTTT.

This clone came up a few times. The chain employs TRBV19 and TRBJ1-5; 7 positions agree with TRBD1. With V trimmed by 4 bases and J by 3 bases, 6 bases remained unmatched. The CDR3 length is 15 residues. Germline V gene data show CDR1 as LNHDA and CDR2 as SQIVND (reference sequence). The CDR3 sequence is CASSTGTVPNQPQHF. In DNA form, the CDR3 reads TGTGCCAGTAGTACCGGGACAGTCCCCAATCAGCCCCAGCATTTT.

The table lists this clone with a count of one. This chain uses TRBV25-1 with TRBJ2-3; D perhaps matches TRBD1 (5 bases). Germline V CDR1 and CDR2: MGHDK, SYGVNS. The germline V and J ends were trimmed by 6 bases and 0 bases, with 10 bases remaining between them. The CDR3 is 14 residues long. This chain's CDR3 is CASRRTLSTDTQYF. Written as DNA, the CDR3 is TGTGCCAGCAGAAGGACACTTAGCACAGATACGCAGTATTTT.

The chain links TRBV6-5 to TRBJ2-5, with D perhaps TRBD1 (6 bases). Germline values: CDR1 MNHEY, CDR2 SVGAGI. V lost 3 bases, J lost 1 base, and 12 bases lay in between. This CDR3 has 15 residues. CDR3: CASSYSVDSQETQYF. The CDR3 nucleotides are TGTGCCAGCAGTTATTCTGTGGACAGCCAAGAGACCCAGTACTTC.

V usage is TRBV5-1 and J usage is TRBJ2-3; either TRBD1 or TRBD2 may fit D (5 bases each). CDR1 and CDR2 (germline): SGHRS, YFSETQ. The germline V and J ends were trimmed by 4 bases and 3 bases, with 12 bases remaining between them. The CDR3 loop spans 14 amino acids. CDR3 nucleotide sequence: TGCGCCAGCAGCGGGTGGGGGACGACAGATACGCAGTATTTT. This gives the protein CASSGWGTTDTQYF.

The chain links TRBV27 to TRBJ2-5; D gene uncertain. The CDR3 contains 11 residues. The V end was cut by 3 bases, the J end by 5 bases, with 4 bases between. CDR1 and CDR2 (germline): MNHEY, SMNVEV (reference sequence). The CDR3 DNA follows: TGTGCCAGCAGTTTGGGGGAGACCCAGTACTTC. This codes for CASSLGETQYF.